This T cell receptor beta chain appears in the sequencing data of a study of cytomegalovirus exposure and HLA in healthy donors. The PCR had 60 Vbeta and 13 Jbeta primers. Assay used: immunoSEQ multiplex PCR; TCRdb lists only in-frame clones, some missing. The sample includes about 210,000 clones, over 80% seen only once; the top ten take around 6%. Study outcomes and limitations: Analyses of presence/absence relied on an assumption of roughly uniform sequencing depth across donors.

With regard to this clone: Its antigen is not known.

The CDR3 has 15 amino acids. Per the germline V gene, CDR1 is SGHTA and CDR2 is FQGTGA. Trimming cost V 4 bases and J 4 bases, with 15 bases left between them. The clonotype comes from a man aged 35 to 55 in good health and CMV-seropositive. Source material: PBMCs. This rearrangement joins TRBV7-3 to TRBJ2-3, with D perhaps TRBD1 (6 bases). CDR3 nucleotide sequence: TGTGCCAGCAGCTACTCCCGGGACAATCCAGATACGCAGTATTTT. Its protein is CASSYSRDNPDTQYF.